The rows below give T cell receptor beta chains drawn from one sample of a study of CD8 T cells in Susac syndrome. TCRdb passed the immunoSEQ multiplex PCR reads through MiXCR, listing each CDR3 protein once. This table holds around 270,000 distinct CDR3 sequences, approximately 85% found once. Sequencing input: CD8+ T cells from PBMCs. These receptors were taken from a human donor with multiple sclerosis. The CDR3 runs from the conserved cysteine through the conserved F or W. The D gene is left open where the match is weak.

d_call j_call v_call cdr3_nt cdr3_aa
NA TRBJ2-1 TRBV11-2 TGTGCCAGCAGCTTTGAGCGTATCCACCGATATGGGCAGTTCTTC CASSFERIHRYGQFF
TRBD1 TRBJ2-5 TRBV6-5 TGTGCCAGCAGCCTCGGACAGGGGGCGCGGGAGACCCAGTACTTC CASSLGQGARETQYF
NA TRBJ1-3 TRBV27 TGTGCCAGCAGTCAGACAGACTCTGGAAACACCATATATTTT CASSQTDSGNTIYF
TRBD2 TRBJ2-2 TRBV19 TGTGCCAGTAGTTCGGGACTAGCGGGAGGAGTCACCGGGGAGCTGTTTTTT CASSSGLAGGVTGELFF
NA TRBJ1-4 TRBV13 TGTGCCAGCAGCTTAGCGACAGAGGGTGAAAAACTGTTTTTT CASSLATEGEKLFF
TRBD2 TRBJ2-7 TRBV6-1 TGTGCCAGCATTCCGAGCGGGAGCCGATCCTACGAGCAGTACTTC CASIPSGSRSYEQYF
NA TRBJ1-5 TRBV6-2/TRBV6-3 TGTGCCAGCAGTTTTTCGGGTTTGGATTATCAGCCCCAGCATTTT CASSFSGLDYQPQHF
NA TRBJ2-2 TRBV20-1 TGCAGTGCCTCAAGGGAGGGGGCAGGCGGGGAGCTGTTTTTT CSASREGAGGELFF
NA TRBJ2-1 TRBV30 TGTGCCTGGAGTGTACAGGTCAACAATGAGCAGTTCTTC CAWSVQVNNEQFF
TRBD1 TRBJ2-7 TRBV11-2 TGTGCCAGCAGCTTAGTACTCAGGGGGCGCGCCTACGAGCAGTACTTC CASSLVLRGRAYEQYF
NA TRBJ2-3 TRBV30 TGTGCCTGGAGTTGGGTAGGGGGGAGGACAGATACGCAGTATTTT CAWSWVGGRTDTQYF
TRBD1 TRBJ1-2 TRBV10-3 TGTGCCTCCCAAGGGACAGGGGATGGCTACACCTTC CASQGTGDGYTF
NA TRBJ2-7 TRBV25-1 TGTGCCAGCAGTGAATTTCAGGGCGAGCAGTACTTC CASSEFQGEQYF
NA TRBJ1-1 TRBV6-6 TGTGCCAGCGATAATCCAGGGTCGGGAGGCACTGAAGCTTTCTTT CASDNPGSGGTEAFF
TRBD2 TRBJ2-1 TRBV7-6 TGTGCCAGCAGCTTACCAGGGACTAGCGTCTACAATGAGCAGTTCTTC CASSLPGTSVYNEQFF
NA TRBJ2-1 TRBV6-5 TGTGCCAGCAGATCCACCATAGGCAATGAGCAGTTCTTC CASRSTIGNEQFF
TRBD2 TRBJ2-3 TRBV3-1 TGTGCCAGCAGCCAAGAGGTACTAGCGGGAGGCCGTAGCACAGATACGCAGTATTTT CASSQEVLAGGRSTDTQYF
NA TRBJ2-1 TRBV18 TGTGCCAGCTCACCACCACCCAGGGTAAGGAGCTCCTACAATGAGCAGTTCTTC CASSPPPRVRSSYNEQFF
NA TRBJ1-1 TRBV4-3 TGCGCCAGCAGCCCGTCGGCCGTGAACACTGAAGTTTTCTTT CASSPSAVNTEVFF
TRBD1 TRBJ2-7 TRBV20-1 TGCAGTGCCGTCCGGGACAGGGCTTACTACGAGCAGTACTTC CSAVRDRAYYEQYF
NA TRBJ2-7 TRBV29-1 TGCAGCGTTGAAGTAAGGGGACAAGACTACGAGCAGTACTTC CSVEVRGQDYEQYF
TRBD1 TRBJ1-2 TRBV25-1 TGTGCCAGCGGGACAGGGGGTGTCGGCTACACCTTC CASGTGGVGYTF
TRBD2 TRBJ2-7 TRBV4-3 TGCGCCAGCGCGCAAGAAATGGCTAGCGGACACTACGAGCAGTACTTC CASAQEMASGHYEQYF
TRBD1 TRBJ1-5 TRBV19 TGTGCCAGCTCAACCGGACAGGACTACAATCAGCCCCAGCATTTT CASSTGQDYNQPQHF
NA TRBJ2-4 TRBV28 TGTGCCAGCAGTTCCCCCCCCGGGTTGCACATTCAGTACTTC CASSSPPGLHIQYF
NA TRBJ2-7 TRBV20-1 TGCAGTGCTAGAGACAGACAGGGAGGGTCCTACGAGCAGTACTTC CSARDRQGGSYEQYF
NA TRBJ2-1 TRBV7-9 TGTGCCAGCAGCTTAGCATGGGCTAGCGTGGGCAATGGGCAGTTCTTC CASSLAWASVGNGQFF
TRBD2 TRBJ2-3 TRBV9 TGTGCCAGCAGCGCCCTAGCGGGAGGGCCGGCAGATACGCAGTATTTT CASSALAGGPADTQYF
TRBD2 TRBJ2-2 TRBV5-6 TGTGCCAGCAGCATAGTAGGGAGGGTCCACACCGGGGAGCTGTTTTTT CASSIVGRVHTGELFF
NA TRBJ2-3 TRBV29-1 TGCAGCGTTGAAGAGGGTACCACAGATACGCAGTATTTT CSVEEGTTDTQYF
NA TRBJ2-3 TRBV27 TGTGCCAGCAGTTTTAGTTCGGCAGATACGCAGTATTTT CASSFSSADTQYF
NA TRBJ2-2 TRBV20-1 TGCAGTGCTAGAGATCAGTACGAACCGAACACCGGGGAGCTGTTTTTT CSARDQYEPNTGELFF
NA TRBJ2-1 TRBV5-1 TGCGCCAGCAGCTTGGCCGGACTAACATACAATGAGCAGTTCTTC CASSLAGLTYNEQFF
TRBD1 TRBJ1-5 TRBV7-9 TGTGCCAGCAACTTAGGACAGGGGGGTCAGCCCCAGCATTTT CASNLGQGGQPQHF
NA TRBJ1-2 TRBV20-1 TGCAGTGCTGGGGTGGCAGGAGGGGGGATTATAGCTAACTATGGCTACACCTTC CSAGVAGGGIIANYGYTF
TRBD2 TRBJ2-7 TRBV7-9 TGTGCCAGCAGCCTGAGCGGGAGGGCCTCTCCGTACGAGCAGTACTTC CASSLSGRASPYEQYF
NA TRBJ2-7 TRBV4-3 TGCGCCAGCAGCCAAGATCCAGGTCTGGGCGAGCAGTACTTC CASSQDPGLGEQYF
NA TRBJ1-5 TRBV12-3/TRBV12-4 TGTGCAGACTCGACGGGTCTGGGCAATCAGCCCCAGCATTTT CADSTGLGNQPQHF
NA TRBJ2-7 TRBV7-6 TGTGCCAGCGCCATAGCTAGGGATTCCGGCTCCTACGAGCAGTACTTC CASAIARDSGSYEQYF
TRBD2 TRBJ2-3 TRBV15 TGTGCCACCAGCAGGGACTTTAGCGGGACTACAGATACGCAGTATTTT CATSRDFSGTTDTQYF